This T cell receptor (beta chain) was observed in a study of blood T cell repertoires in COVID-19. Study-level information: Samples representing acute and convalescent COVID-19 were sourced from the United States, Italy and Spain. In each case, the material was cDNA or gDNA derived from T cells, B-cell-depleted T cells, or PBMCs.

Followed longitudinally, the Seattle patients had been enrolled during active infection. A word on this clone: A read error is the likely source, as a far larger clone sits one nucleotide away. In the same sample, other DNA sequences code for this CDR3.

Germline assignment: CDR1 SGHTA and CDR2 FQGNSA. Trimming left V 5 bases short and J 0 bases short, with 2 bases between. This CDR3 contains 11 residues. As handled by the study authors: Reference gene primer amplification gave nucleated cell count estimates. Some clones are missing from TCRdb's copy, which holds only in-frame ones; the method was immunoSEQ multiplex PCR. V and J calls and clone size are as listed in that table; D and trimming were resolved from the DNA. The table has about 240,000 clones, 75% to 85% seen once. Specimen: peripheral blood. The sequence came from an elderly woman with COVID-19, enrolled during active disease. This rearrangement joins TRBV7-2 to TRBJ2-7; D gene ambiguous. The CDR3 sequence: CASSLSYEQYF. The DNA for the CDR3 is TGTGCCAGCAGCCTCTCCTACGAGCAGTACTTC.